This TCR beta chain was obtained from a study of CD8+ T cells in alopecia areata. Study context: Severity was scored as percentage of affected scalp area in treated patients. Study-wide findings and caveats: Uncertain still, given a single nonresponder, is whether baseline CD8+ expansion links to response. Tofacitinib significantly decreased scalp clonality and expanded CD8+ clones among top 100.

cDNA prepared by RNA extraction and subsequent reverse transcription served as the template for sequencing. Sequencing was performed with immunoSEQ multiplex PCR; in TCRdb, only in-frame clones are kept and a portion is missing. The sample comprises approximately 180,000 clones, less than 65% of which are singletons, and approximately 1% rests with the top ten. CDR1 and CDR2 from the germline V gene are GTSNPN and SVGIG (reference sequence). The CDR3 spans 13 residues. Trimming left V 0 bases short and J 6 bases short, with 9 bases between. This clone was detected only a few times. Its specificity is unknown. The same CDR3 is also encoded by other DNA sequences in this sample. Sample treatment: oral pan-JAK inhibitor, 5-10 mg twice daily.

The sequencing used CD4+ T cells sorted from blood, collected at week 24, from a patient treated with tofacitinib. The gene calls are TRBV30 and TRBJ1-5; perhaps TRBD1 as D (5 bases). This sequence was found in a human donor with alopecia areata. For the CDR3, the DNA is TGTGCCTGGAGTGTCCGAGGGGTTCAGCCCCAGCATTTT. Amino acids: CAWSVRGVQPQHF. The full variable domain, its missing parts supplied by reference TRBV30 and TRBJ1-5, is SQTIHQWPATLVQPVGSPLSLECTVEGTSNPNLYWYRQAAGRGLQLLFYSVGIGQISSEVPQNLSASRPQDRQFILSSKKLLLSDSGFYLCAWSVRGVQPQHFGDGTRLSIL.